This entry describes one T cell receptor (beta chain). The antigen is undetermined. This record comes from a study of T-cell memory formation after mild COVID-19. Study-wide results and caveats: CD4+ contracting clones were found mainly in CM and EM, and CD8+ ones in EMRA. Second-wave clones reaching peak frequency on day 37 lacked confirmed SARS-CoV-2 specificity. Some SARS-CoV-2-responding clones were already detected in memory before infection.

This CDR3 contains 13 residues. Per the germline V gene, CDR1 is MGHRA and CDR2 is YSYEKL. V was pared by 0 bases and J by 3 bases, with 5 bases between. Barcoded TCR alpha and TCR beta cDNA libraries with UMIs came from 5'RACE using constant-segment primers. One entry per CDR3 protein results from TCRdb running MiXCR on the 5' RACE reads. The table includes approximately 100,000 distinct CDR3 sequences, around an eighth detected once. V gene TRBV4-1 combines with J gene TRBJ1-1; D is unclear. The TCR comes from an adult woman who had mild COVID-19 (a few samples of this study predate the infection). Cell type and time point are not known. Material for sequencing was PBMCs or a T cell subset sorted from them (not recorded which). The CDR3, as DNA: TGCGCCAGCAGCCAAGATACGGACACTGAAGCTTTCTTT. Protein: CASSQDTDTEAFF.